This passage covers 2 T cell receptor beta chains from one sample sequenced in a study of control samples from healthy donors and cancer patients. The protocol was immunoSEQ multiplex PCR, while the TCRdb copy is restricted to in-frame clones and leaves out a portion. The table lists around 100,000 clones, over 75% of them singletons. Sequencing was carried out using blood. These receptors were taken from a young woman in good health.

The chain carries TRBV7-2 and TRBJ1-2, with D possibly TRBD1 on 5 matching bases. V dropped 7 bases and J dropped 0 bases, with 12 bases sitting between them. Germline CDR1 is SGHTA and CDR2 is FQGNSA. The CDR3 length is 14 residues. DNA of the CDR3: TGTGCCAGCAACCCCCTGGGGGCTAACTATGGCTACACCTTC. This gives the protein CASNPLGANYGYTF.

This clone was observed a handful of times. The gene calls are TRBV10-1 and TRBJ1-1; TRBD1 matches 8 bases. This CDR3 has 17 residues. The V and J ends lost 4 bases and 5 bases, in that order; junction bases with no gene match: 15. Germline V lookup: CDR1 WNHNN, CDR2 SYGVQD (reference sequence). The CDR3 sequence: CASSARDDTGGRTEAFF. In DNA form, the CDR3 reads TGCGCCAGCAGTGCCCGGGACGATACAGGGGGACGGACTGAAGCTTTCTTT.